This T cell receptor beta chain was documented in a study of blood T cell repertoires in COVID-19. Clones were sequenced by immunoSEQ multiplex PCR, and TCRdb holds only the in-frame ones, with some missing. The table has some 130,000 clones, about four fifths seen once; the top ten hold about a sixth. The CDR3 has 17 residues. CDR1 is MNHEY and CDR2 is SVGEGT in the germline V gene. The junction had 7 bases not matched to a gene; V was cut back by 2 bases and J by 4 bases. The V call is TRBV6-2 or TRBV6-3, the J call TRBJ1-5, with TRBD1 matching over 11 bases. This clonotype was obtained from a woman in her 50s with acute or convalescent COVID-19. The sample taken for sequencing was peripheral blood. The CDR3 DNA reads TGTGCCAGCAGTTACAGACGGACAGGGGGCGCAAATCAGCCCCAGCATTTT. Translation: CASSYRRTGGANQPQHF.